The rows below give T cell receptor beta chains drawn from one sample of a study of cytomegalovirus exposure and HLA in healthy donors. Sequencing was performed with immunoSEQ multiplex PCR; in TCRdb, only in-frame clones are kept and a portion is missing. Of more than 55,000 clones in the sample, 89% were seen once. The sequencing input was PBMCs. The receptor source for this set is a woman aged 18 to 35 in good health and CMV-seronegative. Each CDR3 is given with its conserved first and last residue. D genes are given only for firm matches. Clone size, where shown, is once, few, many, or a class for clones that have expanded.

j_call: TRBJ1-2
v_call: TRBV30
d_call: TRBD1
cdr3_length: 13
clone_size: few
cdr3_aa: CAWNPGTEYGYTF
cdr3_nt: TGTGCCTGGAATCCCGGGACAGAGTATGGCTACACCTTC

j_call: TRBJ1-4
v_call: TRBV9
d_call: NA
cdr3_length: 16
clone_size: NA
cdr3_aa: CASSVAGGQVNEKLFF
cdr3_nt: TGTGCCAGCAGCGTAGCGGGGGGGCAGGTTAATGAAAAACTGTTTTTT

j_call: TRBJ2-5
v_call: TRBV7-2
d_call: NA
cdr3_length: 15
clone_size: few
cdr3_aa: CASSPPTIRVGTQYF
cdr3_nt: TGTGCCAGCAGCCCACCCACGATCAGGGTCGGGACCCAGTACTTC

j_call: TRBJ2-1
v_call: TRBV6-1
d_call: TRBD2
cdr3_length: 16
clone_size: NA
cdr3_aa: CASSELAGGAYNEQFF
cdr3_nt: TGTGCCAGCAGTGAGCTAGCGGGGGGAGCTTACAATGAGCAGTTCTTC

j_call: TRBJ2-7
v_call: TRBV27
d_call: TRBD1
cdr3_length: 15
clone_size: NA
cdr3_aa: CASSLSPGQGYEQYF
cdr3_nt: TGTGCCAGCAGTTTGTCTCCGGGACAGGGCTACGAGCAGTACTTC

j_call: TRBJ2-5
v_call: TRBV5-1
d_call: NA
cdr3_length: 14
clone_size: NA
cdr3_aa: CASSPTGFQETQYF
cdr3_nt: TGCGCCAGCAGCCCAACGGGGTTTCAAGAGACCCAGTACTTC

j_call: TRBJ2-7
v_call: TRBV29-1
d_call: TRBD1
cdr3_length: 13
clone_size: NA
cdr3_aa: CSVGGTGAYEQYF
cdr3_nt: TGCAGCGTTGGTGGGACAGGGGCCTACGAGCAGTACTTC

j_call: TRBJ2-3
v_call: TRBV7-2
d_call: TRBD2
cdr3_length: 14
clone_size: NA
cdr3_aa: CAGSAGDSTDTQYF
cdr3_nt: TGTGCCGGGTCAGCGGGAGATAGCACAGATACGCAGTATTTT

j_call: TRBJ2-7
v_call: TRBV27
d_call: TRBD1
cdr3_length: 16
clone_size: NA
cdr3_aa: CASSLVSGQGPYEQYF
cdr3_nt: TGTGCCAGCAGTTTAGTGTCTGGACAGGGGCCCTACGAGCAGTACTTC

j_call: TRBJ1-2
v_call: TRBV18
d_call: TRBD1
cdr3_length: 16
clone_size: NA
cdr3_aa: CASSPSGQEALYGYTF
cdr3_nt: TGTGCCAGCTCTCCGTCCGGACAGGAGGCCTTATATGGCTACACCTTC

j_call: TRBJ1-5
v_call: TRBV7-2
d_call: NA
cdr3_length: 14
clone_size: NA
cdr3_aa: CASSLGRGNQPQHF
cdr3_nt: TGTGCCAGCAGCTTAGGCAGGGGTAATCAGCCCCAGCATTTT

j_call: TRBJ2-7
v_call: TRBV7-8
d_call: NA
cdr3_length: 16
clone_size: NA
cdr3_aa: CASSLGRRRGTYEQYF
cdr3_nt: TGTGCCAGCAGCTTAGGGCGTAGGCGAGGGACTTACGAGCAGTACTTC

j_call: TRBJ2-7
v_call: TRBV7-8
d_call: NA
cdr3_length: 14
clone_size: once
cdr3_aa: CASSGRDTSYEQYF
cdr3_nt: TGTGCCAGCAGCGGCCGGGACACTTCCTACGAGCAGTACTTC

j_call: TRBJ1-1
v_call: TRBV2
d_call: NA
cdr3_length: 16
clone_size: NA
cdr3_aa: CASTDYGQLAAPEAFF
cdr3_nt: TGTGCCAGCACTGACTATGGACAACTCGCGGCACCTGAAGCTTTCTTT

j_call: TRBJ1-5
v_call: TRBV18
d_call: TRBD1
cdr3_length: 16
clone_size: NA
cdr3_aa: CASSQQGAGSNQPQHF
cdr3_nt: TGTGCCAGCTCACAACAGGGGGCCGGTAGCAATCAGCCCCAGCATTTT

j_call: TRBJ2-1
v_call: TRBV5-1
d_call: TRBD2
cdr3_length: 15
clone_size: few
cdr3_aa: CASSLASGGSNEQFF
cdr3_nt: TGCGCCAGCAGCTTGGCCAGCGGGGGGTCCAATGAGCAGTTCTTC

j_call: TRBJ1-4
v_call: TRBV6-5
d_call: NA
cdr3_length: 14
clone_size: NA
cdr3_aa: CASSRGLYNEKLFF
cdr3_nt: TGTGCCAGCAGTCGGGGACTGTATAATGAAAAACTGTTTTTT

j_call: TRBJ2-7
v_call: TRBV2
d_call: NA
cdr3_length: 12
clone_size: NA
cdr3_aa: CASRGGVYEQYF
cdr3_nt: TGTGCCAGCAGGGGAGGAGTCTACGAGCAGTACTTC

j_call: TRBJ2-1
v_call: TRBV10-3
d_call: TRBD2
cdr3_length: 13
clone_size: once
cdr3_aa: CAITEGLEGEQFF
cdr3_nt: TGTGCCATCACCGAAGGACTAGAAGGTGAGCAGTTCTTC

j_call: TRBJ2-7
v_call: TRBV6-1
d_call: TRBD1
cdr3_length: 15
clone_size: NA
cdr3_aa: CASKVGQGQTYEQYF
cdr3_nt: TGTGCCAGCAAAGTAGGACAGGGGCAGACCTACGAGCAGTACTTC

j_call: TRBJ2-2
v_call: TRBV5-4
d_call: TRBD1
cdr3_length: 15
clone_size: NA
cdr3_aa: CASSQRDRNTGELFF
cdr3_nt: TGTGCCAGCAGCCAAAGGGACAGGAACACCGGGGAGCTGTTTTTT

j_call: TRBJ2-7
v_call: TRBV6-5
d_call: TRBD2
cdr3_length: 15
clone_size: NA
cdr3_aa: CASSSVAGGRYEQYF
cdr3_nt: TGTGCCAGCAGTTCTGTAGCGGGGGGCCGTTACGAGCAGTACTTC

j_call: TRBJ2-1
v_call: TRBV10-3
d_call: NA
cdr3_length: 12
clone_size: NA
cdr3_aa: CAISPNNNEQFF
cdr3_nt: TGTGCCATCAGTCCTAATAACAATGAGCAGTTCTTC

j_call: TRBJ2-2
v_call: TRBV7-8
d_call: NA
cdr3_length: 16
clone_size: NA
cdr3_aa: CASIPARRVDTGELFF
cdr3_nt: TGTGCCAGCATCCCTGCGCGGAGGGTGGACACCGGGGAGCTGTTTTTT

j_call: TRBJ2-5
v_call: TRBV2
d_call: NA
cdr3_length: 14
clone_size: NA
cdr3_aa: CASMDSGLGETQYF
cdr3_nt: TGTGCCAGCATGGACAGCGGACTGGGCGAGACCCAGTACTTC

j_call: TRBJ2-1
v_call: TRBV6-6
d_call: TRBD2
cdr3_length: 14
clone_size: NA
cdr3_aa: CASTRGGDLNEQFF
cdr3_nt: TGTGCCAGCACTCGGGGGGGGGACCTCAATGAGCAGTTCTTC

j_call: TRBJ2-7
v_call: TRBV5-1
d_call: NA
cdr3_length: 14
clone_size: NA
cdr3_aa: CASSLEGGNYEQYF
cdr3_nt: TGCGCCAGCAGCTTGGAAGGCGGGAACTACGAGCAGTACTTC

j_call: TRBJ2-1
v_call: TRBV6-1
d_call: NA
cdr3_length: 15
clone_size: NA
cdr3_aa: CASSEIGRGRNEQFF
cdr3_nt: TGTGCCAGCAGTGAAATCGGGCGGGGGCGAAATGAGCAGTTCTTC

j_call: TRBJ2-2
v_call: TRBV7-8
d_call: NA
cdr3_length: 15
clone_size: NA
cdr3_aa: CASSLVRQGTGELFF
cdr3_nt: TGTGCCAGCAGCTTAGTTCGGCAGGGCACCGGGGAGCTGTTTTTT

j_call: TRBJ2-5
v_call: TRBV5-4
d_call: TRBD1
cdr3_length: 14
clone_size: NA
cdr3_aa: CASSVRDSQETQYF
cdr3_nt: TGTGCCAGCAGCGTACGGGACAGTCAAGAGACCCAGTACTTC

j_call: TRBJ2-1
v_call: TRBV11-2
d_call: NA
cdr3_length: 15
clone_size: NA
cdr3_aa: CASSKEGGTYNEQFF
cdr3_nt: TGTGCCAGCAGCAAAGAGGGGGGGACCTACAATGAGCAGTTCTTC

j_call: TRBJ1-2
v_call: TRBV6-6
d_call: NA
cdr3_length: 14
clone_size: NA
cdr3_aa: CASSYSGRGNLHTF
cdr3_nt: TGTGCCAGCAGTTACTCGGGTAGGGGCAATCTCCACACCTTC

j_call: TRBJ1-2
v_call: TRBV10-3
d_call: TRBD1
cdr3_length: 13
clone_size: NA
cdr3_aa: CAISPTGGHGYTF
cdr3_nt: TGTGCCATTAGCCCGACAGGGGGCCATGGCTACACCTTC

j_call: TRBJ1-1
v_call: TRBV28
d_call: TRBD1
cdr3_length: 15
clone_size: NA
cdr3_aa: CASSPWTGANTEAFF
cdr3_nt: TGTGCCAGCAGTCCGTGGACAGGAGCGAACACTGAAGCTTTCTTT

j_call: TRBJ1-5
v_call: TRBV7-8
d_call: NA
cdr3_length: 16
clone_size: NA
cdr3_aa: CASRPSGGLRDQPQHF
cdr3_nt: TGTGCCAGCAGACCCTCGGGGGGGCTTAGGGATCAGCCCCAGCATTTT

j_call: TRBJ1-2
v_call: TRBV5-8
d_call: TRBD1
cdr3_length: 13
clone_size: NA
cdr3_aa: CASSWPGQNGYTF
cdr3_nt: TGTGCCAGCAGCTGGCCGGGACAGAATGGCTACACCTTC

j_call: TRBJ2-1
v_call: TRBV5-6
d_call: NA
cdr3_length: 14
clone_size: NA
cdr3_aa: CASSGASSYNEQFF
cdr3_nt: TGTGCCAGCAGTGGGGCATCCTCCTACAATGAGCAGTTCTTC

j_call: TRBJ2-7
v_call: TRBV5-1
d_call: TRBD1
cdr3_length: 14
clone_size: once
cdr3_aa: CASSPGTGAYEQYF
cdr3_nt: TGCGCCAGCAGCCCCGGGACAGGGGCCTACGAGCAGTACTTC

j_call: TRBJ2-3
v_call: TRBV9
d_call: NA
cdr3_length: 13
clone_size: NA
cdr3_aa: CASSVASEDTQYF
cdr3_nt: TGTGCCAGCAGCGTAGCTAGCGAAGATACGCAGTATTTT